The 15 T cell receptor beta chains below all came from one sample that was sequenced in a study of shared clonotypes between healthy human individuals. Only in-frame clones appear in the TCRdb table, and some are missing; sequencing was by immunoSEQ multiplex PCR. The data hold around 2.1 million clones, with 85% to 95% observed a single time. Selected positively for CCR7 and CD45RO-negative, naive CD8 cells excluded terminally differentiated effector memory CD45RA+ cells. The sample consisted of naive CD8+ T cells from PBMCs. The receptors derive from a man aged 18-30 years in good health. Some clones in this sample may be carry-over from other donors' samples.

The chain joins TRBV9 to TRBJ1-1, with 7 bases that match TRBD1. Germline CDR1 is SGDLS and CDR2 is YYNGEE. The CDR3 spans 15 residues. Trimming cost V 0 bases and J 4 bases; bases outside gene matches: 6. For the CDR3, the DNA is TGTGCCAGCAGCGTAGAAGACAGGGACGGCACTGAAGCTTTCTTT. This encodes CASSVEDRDGTEAFF.

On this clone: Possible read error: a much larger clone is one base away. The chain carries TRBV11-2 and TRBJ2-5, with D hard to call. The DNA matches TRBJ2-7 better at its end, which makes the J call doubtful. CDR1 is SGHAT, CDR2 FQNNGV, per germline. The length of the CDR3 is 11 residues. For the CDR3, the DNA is TGTGCCAGCAGCTTAAACCACGAGCAGTACTTC. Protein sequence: CASSLNHEQYF.

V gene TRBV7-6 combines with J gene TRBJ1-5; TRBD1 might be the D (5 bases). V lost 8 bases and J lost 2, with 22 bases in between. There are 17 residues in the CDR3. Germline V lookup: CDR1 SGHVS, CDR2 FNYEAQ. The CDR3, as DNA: TGTGCCAGCGCTACGGGACCTACTCATATTGGCAATCAGCCCCAGCATTTT. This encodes CASATGPTHIGNQPQHF.

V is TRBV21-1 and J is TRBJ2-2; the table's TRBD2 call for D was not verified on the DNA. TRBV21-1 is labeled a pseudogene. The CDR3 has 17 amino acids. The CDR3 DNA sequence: TGTGCCAGCAGCAAAGTTCGAGGACTTATGGATGCCGGGGAGCTGTTTTTT. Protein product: CASSKVRGLMDAGELFF.

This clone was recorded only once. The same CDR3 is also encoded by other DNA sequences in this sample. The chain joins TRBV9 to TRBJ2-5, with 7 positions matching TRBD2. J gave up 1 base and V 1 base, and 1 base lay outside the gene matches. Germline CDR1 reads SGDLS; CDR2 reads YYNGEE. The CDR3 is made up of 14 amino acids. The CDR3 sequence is CASSVTGGQETQYF. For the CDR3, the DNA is TGTGCCAGCAGCGTAACGGGAGGCCAAGAGACCCAGTACTTC.

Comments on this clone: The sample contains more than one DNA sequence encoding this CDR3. In nucleotides, the CDR3 is TGTGCCAGCAGTCCCGGTACCGGGGGAAACATTCAGTACTTC. As protein: CASSPGTGGNIQYF. V usage is TRBV27 and J usage is TRBJ2-4, with D tentatively TRBD2 (6 bases). Trimming stripped 5 bases from V and 6 bases from J, with 14 bases between. CDR1 and CDR2 (germline): MNHEY, SMNVEV (reference sequence). There are 14 residues in the CDR3.

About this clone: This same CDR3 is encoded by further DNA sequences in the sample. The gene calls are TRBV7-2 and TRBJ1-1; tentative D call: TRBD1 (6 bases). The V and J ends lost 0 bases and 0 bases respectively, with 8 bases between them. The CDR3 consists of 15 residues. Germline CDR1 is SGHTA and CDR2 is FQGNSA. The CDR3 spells CASSLARGMNTEAFF. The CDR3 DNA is TGTGCCAGCAGCTTAGCGAGGGGGATGAACACTGAAGCTTTCTTT. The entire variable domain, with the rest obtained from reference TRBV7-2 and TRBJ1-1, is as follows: GAGVSQSPSNKVTEKGKDVELRCDPISGHTALYWYRQSLGQGLEFLIYFQGNSAPDKSGLPSDRFSAERTGGSVSTLTIQRTQQEDSAVYLCASSLARGMNTEAFFGQGTRLTVV.

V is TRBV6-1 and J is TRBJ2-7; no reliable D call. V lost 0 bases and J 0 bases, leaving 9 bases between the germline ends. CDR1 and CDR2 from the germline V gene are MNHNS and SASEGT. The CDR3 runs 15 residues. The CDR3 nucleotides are TGTGCCAGCAGTGAAGCCCTCCAGGTCTCCTACGAGCAGTACTTC. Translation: CASSEALQVSYEQYF.

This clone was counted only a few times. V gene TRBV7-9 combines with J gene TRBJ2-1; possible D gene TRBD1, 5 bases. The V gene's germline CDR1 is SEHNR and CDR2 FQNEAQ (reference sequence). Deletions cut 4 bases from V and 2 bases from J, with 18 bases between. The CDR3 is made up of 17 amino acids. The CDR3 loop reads CASSSTSGFKPYNEQFF. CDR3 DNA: TGTGCCAGCAGCTCTACCTCAGGGTTTAAGCCCTACAATGAGCAGTTCTTC.

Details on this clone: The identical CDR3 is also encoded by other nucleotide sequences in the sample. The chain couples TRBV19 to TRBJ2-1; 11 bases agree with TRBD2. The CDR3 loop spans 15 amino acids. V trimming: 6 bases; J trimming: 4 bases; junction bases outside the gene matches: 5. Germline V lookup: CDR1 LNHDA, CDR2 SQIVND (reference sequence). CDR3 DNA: TGTGCCAGTAGCCCCGGGACTAGCGGATACAATGAGCAGTTCTTC. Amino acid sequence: CASSPGTSGYNEQFF. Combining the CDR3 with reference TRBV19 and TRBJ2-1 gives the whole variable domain DGGITQSPKYLFRKEGQNVTLSCEQNLNHDAMYWYRQDPGQGLRLIYYSQIVNDFQKGDIAEGYSVSREKKESFPLTVTSAQKNPTAFYLCASSPGTSGYNEQFFGPGTRLTVL.

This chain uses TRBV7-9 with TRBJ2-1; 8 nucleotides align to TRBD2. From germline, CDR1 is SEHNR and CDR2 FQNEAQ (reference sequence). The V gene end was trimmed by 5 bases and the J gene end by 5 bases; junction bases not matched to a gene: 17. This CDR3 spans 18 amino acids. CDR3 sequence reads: CASSHLQGQRENNNEQFF. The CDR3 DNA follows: TGTGCCAGCAGCCATCTTCAGGGGCAGCGGGAGAATAACAATGAGCAGTTCTTC.

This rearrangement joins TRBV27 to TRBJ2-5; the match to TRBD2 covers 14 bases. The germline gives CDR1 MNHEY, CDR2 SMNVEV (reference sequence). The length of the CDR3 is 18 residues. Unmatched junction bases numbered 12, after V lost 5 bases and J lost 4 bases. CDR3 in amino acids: CASSIGTSGRIGSETQYF. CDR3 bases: TGTGCCAGCAGTATCGGGACTAGCGGGAGAATAGGGTCAGAGACCCAGTACTTC.

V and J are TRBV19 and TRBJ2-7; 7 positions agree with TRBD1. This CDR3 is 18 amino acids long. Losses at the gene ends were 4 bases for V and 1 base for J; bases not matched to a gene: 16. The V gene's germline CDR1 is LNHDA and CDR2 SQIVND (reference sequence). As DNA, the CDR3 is TGTGCCAGTAGTAAGTATAGGGACCGGGACAGCCGATCCTACGAGCAGTACTTC. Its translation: CASSKYRDRDSRSYEQYF.

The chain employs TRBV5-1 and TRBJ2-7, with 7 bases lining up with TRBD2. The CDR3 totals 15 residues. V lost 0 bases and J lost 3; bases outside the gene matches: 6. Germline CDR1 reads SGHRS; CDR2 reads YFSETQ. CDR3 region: CASSLGIAGNYEQYF. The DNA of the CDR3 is TGCGCCAGCAGCTTGGGGATAGCGGGCAACTACGAGCAGTACTTC.

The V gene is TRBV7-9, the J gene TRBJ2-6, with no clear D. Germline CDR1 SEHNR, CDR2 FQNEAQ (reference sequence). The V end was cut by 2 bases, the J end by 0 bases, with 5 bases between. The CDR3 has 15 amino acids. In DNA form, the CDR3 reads TGTGCCAGCAGCTTAAAAAACTCTGGGGCCAACGTCCTGACTTTC. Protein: CASSLKNSGANVLTF.